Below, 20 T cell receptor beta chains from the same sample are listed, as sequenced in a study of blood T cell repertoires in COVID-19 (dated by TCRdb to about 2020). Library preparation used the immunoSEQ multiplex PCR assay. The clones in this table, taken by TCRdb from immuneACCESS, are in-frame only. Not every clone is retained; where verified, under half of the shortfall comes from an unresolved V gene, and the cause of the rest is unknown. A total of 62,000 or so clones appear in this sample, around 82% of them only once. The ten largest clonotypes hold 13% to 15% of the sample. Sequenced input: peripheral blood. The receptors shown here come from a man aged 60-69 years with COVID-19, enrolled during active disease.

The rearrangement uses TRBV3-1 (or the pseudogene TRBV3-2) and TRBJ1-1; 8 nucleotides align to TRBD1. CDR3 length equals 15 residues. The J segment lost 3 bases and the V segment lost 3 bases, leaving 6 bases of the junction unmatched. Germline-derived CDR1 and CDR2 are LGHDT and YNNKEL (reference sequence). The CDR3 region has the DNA TGTGCCAGCAGCCACAGGGGGCGCGGGGACACTGAAGCTTTCTTT. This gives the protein CASSHRGRGDTEAFF.

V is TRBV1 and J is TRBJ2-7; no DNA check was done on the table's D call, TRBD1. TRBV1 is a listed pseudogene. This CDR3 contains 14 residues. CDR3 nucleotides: TGCACCAGCAGCCAACAGCGACAGACTTCCGAGCAGTACTTC. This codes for CTSSQQRQTSEQYF.

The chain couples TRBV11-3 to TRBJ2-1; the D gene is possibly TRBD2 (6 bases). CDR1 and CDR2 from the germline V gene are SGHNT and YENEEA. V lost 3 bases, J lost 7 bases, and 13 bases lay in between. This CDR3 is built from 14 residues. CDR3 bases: TGTGCCAGCAGCTTCGGAGGGCCTCGGAATGAGCAGTTCTTC. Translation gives CASSFGGPRNEQFF.

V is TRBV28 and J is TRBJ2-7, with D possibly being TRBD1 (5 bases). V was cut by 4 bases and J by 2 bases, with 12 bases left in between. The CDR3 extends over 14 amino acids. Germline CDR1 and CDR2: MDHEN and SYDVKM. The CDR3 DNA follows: TGTGCCAGCAGTTCATCAGACAGAACCTACGAGCAGTACTTC. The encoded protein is CASSSSDRTYEQYF.

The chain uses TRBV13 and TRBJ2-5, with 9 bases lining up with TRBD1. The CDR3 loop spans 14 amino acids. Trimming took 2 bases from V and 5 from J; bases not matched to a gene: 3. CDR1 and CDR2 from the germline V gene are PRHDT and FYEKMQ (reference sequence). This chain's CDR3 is CASSLRQGEETQYF. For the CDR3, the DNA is TGTGCCAGCAGCTTACGACAGGGGGAGGAGACCCAGTACTTC.

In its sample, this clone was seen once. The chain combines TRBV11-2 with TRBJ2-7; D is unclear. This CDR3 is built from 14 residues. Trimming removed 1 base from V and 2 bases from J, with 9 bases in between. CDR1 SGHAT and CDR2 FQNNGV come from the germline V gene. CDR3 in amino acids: CASSLVRPAYEQYF. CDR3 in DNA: TGTGCCAGCAGCTTAGTGCGGCCAGCCTACGAGCAGTACTTC.

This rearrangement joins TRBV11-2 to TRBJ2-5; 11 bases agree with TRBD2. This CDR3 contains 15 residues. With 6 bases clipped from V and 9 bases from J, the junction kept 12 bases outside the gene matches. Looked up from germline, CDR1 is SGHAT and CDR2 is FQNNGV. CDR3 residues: CASSRIAGGIRAQYF. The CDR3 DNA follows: TGTGCCAGCAGTCGAATAGCGGGAGGGATCCGAGCCCAGTACTTC.

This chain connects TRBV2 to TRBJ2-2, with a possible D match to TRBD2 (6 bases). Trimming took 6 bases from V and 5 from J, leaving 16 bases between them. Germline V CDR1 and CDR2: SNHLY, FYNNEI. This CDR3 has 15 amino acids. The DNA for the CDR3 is TGTGCCAGCAGGACGACTAGGAGCGGGACCGGGGAGCTGTTTTTT. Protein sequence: CASRTTRSGTGELFF.

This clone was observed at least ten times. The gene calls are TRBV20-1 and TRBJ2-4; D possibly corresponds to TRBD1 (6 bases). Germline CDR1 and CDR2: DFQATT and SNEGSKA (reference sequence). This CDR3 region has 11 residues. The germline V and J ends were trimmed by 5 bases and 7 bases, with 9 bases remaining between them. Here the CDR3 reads CSAQTGNIQYF. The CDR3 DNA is TGCAGTGCTCAAACAGGGAACATTCAGTACTTC.

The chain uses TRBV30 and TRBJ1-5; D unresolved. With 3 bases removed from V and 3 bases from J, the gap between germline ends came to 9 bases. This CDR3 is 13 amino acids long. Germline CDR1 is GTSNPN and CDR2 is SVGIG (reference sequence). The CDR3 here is CAWRRSYNQPQHF. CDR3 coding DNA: TGTGCCTGGAGACGGTCCTACAATCAGCCCCAGCATTTT.

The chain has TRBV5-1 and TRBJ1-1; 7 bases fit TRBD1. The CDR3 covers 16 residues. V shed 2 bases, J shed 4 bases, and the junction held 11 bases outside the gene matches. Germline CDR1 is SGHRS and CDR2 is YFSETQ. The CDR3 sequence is CASSFADLSGGTEAFF. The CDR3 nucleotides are TGCGCCAGCAGCTTCGCGGACCTTTCAGGGGGCACTGAAGCTTTCTTT.

The CDR3 nucleotides read TGTGCCAGCAGCATCACAGGGGACTACGAGCAGTACTTC. Its translation: CASSITGDYEQYF. V is TRBV2 and J is TRBJ2-7; 7 nucleotides agree with TRBD1. V shed 6 bases, J shed 3 bases, and the junction held 5 bases outside the gene matches. The CDR3 runs to 13 residues. Germline CDR1 SNHLY, CDR2 FYNNEI.

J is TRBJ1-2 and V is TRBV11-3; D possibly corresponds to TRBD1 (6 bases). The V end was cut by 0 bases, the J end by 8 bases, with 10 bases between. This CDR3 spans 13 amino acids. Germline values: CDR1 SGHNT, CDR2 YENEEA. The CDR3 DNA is TGTGCCAGCAGCTTAGATCATGGGGGCGGCTACACCTTC. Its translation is CASSLDHGGGYTF.

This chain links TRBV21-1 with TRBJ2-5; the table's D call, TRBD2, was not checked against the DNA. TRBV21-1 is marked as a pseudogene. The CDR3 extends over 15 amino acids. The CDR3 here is CASSTGGRIGETQYF. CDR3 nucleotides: TGTGCCAGCAGCACGGGGGGTAGAATAGGAGAGACCCAGTACTTC.

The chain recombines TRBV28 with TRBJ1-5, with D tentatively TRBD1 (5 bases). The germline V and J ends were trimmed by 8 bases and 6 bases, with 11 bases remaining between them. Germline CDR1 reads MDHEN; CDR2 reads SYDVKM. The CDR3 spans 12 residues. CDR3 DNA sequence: TGTGCCAGCTGGCAGGGACTTCAGCCCCAGCATTTT. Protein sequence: CASWQGLQPQHF.

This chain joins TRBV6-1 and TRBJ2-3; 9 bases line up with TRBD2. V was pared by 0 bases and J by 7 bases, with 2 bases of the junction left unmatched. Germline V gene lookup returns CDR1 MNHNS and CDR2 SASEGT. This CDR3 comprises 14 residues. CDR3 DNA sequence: TGTGCCAGCAGTGAAGCCGCGGGAGGGAATACGCAGTATTTT. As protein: CASSEAAGGNTQYF.

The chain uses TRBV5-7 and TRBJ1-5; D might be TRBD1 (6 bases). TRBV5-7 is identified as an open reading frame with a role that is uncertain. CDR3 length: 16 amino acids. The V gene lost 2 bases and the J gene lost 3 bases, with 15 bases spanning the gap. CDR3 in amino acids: CASSLQGGGPNQPQHF. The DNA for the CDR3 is TGTGCCAGCAGCTTACAGGGCGGGGGCCCCAATCAGCCCCAGCATTTT.

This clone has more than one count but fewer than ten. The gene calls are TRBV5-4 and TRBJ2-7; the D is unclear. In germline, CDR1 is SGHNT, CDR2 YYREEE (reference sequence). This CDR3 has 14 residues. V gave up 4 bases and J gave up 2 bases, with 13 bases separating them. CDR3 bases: TGTGCCAGCAGCCAAGAGTTAGTAACCTACGAGCAGTACTTC. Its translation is CASSQELVTYEQYF.

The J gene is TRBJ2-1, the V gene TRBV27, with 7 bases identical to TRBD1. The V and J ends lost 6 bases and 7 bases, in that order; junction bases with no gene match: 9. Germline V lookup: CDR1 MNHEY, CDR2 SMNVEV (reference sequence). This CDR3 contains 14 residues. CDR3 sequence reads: CASSQTRGRNEQFF. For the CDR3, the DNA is TGTGCCAGCAGCCAAACGAGGGGGCGGAATGAGCAGTTCTTC.

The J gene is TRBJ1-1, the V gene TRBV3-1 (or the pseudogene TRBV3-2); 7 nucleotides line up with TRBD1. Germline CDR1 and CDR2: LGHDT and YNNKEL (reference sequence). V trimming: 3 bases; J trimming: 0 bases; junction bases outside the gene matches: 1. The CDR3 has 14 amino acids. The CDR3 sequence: CASSQGTVNTEAFF. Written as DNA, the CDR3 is TGTGCCAGCAGCCAGGGGACAGTGAACACTGAAGCTTTCTTT.